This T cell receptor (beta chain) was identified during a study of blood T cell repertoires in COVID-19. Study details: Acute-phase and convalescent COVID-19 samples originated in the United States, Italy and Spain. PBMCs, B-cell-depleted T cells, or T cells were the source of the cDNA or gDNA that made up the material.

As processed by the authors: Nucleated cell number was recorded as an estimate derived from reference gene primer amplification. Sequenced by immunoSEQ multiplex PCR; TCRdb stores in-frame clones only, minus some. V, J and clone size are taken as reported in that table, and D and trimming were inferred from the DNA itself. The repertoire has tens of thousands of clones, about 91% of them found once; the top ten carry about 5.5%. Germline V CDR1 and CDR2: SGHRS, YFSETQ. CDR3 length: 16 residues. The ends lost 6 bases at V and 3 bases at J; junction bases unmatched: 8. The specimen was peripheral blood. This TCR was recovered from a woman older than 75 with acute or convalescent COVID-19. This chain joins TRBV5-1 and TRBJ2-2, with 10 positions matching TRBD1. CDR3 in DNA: TGCGCCAGCAAGAAACCCGGGACAGGGGACACCGGGGAGCTGTTTTTT. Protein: CASKKPGTGDTGELFF.